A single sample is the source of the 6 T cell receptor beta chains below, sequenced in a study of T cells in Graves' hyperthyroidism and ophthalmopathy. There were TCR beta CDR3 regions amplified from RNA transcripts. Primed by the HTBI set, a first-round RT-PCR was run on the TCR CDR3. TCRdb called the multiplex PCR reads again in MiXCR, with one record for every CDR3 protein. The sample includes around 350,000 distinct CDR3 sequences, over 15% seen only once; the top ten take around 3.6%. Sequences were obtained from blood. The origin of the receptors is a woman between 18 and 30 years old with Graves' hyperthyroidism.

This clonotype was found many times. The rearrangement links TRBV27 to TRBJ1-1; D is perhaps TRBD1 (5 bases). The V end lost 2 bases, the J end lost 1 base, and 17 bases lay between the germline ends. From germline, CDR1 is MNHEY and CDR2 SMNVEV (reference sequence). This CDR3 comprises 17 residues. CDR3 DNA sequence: TGTGCCAGCAGTTTAGTATCTCGACAGAGCGGGAACACTGAAGCTTTCTTT. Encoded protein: CASSLVSRQSGNTEAFF.

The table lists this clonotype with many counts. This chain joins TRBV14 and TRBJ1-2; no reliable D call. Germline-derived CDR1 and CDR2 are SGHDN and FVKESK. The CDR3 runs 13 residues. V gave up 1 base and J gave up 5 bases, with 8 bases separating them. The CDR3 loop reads CASSQVLPYGYTF. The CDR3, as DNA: TGTGCCAGCAGCCAAGTTTTACCTTATGGCTACACCTTC.

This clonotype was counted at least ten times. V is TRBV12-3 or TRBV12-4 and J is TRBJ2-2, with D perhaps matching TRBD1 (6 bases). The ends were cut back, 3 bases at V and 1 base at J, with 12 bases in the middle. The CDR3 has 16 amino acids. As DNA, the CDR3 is TGTGCCAGCAGTTTTCGGACAGCCAGGAACACCGGGGAGCTGTTTTTT. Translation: CASSFRTARNTGELFF.

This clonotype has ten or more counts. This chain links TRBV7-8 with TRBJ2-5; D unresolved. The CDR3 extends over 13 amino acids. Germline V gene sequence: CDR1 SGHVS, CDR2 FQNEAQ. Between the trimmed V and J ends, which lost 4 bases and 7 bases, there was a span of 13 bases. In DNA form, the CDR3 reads TGTGCCAGCAGCTGGGCCCCTGAAGGGACCCAGTACTTC. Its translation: CASSWAPEGTQYF. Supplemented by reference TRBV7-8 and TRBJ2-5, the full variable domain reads GAGVSQSPRYKVAKRGQDVALRCDPISGHVSLFWYQQALGQGPEFLTYFQNEAQLDKSGLPSDRFFAERPEGSVSTLKIQRTQQEDSAVYLCASSWAPEGTQYFGPGTRLLVL.

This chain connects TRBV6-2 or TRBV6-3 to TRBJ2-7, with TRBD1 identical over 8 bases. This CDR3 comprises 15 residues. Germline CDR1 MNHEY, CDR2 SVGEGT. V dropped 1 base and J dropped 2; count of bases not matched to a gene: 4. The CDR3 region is CASSYWTGNPYEQYF. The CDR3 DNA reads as TGTGCCAGCAGTTACTGGACAGGGAACCCCTACGAGCAGTACTTC.

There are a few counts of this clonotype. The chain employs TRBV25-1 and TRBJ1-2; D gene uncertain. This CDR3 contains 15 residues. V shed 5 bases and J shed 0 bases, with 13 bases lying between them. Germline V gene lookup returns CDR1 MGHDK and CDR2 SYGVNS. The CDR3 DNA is TGTGCCAGCAGTTTCTCGGGAGCAGCTAACTATGGCTACACCTTC. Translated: CASSFSGAANYGYTF.